The clone carrying this T cell receptor (beta chain) was seen repeatedly, ten times or more. Its matching antigen is unknown. The data belong to a study of early T cells in non-severe SARS-CoV-2 infection. On the study more broadly: With bulk RNA from unsorted whole blood as input, sequencing yielded unpaired chains.

Study-wide points: Comparison of clonotypes with VDJdb favored anti-spike CD8 responses while missing private and CD4 specificities.

The CDR3 contains 16 residues. V gave up 3 bases and J gave up 4 bases; unmatched junction bases: 9. Per germline, CDR1 DFQATT and CDR2 SNEGSKA (reference sequence). As part of library construction, unique molecular identifiers were attached to individual cDNA molecules. TCRdb independently ran MiXCR on the 5' RACE reads; one entry per CDR3 protein. The sample holds 55,000 to 75,000 distinct CDR3 sequences, approximately 6% seen once. The receptor was derived from an adult who was a healthcare worker with PCR-confirmed SARS-CoV-2 infection or an uninfected control (not recorded which). This chain links TRBV20-1 with TRBJ2-2, with 9 bases fitting TRBD1. The sequencing used whole blood, collected at baseline. The CDR3 coding sequence is TGCAGTGCTAGTAAACAGGGGGCATATAGCACCGGGGAGCTGTTTTTT. This encodes CSASKQGAYSTGELFF.